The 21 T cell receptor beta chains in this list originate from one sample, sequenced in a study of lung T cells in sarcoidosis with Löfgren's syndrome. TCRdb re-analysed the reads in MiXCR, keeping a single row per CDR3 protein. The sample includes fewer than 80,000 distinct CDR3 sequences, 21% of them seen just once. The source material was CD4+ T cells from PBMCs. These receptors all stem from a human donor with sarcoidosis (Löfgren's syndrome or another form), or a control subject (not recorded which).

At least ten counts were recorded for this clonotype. Here the CDR3 reads CASWPEAASWGDEQFF. CDR3 coding DNA: TGTGCCAGCTGGCCCGAGGCGGCTAGTTGGGGCGATGAGCAGTTCTTC. The genes are TRBV28 and TRBJ2-1, with D possibly being TRBD1 (5 bases). The CDR3 covers 16 residues. CDR1 and CDR2 from the germline V gene are MDHEN and SYDVKM. With 8 bases removed from V and 8 bases from J, the gap between germline ends came to 25 bases.

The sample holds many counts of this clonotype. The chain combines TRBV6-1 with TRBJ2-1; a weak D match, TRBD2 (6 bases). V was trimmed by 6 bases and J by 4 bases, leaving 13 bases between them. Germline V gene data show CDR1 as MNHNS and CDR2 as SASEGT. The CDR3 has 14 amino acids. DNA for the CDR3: TGTGCCAGCAGACCCGGGGCGGGGTACAATGAGCAGTTCTTC. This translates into CASRPGAGYNEQFF.

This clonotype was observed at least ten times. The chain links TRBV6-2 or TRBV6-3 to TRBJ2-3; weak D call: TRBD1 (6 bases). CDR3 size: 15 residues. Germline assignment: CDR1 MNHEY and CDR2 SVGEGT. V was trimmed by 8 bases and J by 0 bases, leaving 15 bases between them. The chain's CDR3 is CASVNRQVSTDTQYF. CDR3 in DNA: TGTGCCAGCGTTAATCGACAGGTTAGCACAGATACGCAGTATTTT.

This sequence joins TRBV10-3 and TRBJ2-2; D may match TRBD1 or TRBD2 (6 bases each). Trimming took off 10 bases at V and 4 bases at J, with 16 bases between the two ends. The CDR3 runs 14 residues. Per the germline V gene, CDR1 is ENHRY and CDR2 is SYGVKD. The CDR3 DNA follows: TGTGCCACCAATTCGGGGGCCGGCACCGGGGAGCTGTTTTTT. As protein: CATNSGAGTGELFF.

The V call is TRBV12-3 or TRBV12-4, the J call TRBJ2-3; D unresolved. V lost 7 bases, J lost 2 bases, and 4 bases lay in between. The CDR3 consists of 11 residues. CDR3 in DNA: TGTGCCAGCAAAATCACAGATACGCAGTATTTT. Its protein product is CASKITDTQYF.

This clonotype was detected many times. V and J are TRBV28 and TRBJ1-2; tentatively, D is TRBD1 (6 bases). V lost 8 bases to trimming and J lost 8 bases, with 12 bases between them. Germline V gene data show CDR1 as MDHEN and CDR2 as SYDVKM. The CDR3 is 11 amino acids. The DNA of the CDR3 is TGTGCCAGCGGACAGACTTCAGGCTACACCTTC. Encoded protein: CASGQTSGYTF.

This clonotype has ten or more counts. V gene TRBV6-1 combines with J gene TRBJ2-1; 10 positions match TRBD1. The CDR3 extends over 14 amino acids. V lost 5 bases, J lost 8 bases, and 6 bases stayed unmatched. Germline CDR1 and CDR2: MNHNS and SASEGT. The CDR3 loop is CASSLDRGPDEQFF. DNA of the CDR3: TGTGCCAGCAGTTTAGACAGGGGGCCGGATGAGCAGTTCTTC.

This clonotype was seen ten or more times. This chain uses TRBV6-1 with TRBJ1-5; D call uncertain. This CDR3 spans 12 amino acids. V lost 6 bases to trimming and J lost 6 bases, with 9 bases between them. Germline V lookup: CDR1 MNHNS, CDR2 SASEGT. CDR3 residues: CASSQTGQPQHF. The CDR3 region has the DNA TGTGCCAGCAGCCAAACGGGTCAGCCCCAGCATTTT.

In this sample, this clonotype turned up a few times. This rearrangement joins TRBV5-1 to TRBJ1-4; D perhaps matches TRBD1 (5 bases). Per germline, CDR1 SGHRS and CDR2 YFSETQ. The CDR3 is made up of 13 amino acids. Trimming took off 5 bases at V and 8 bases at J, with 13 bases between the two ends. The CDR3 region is CASRLGAGEKLFF. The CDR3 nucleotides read TGCGCCAGCAGGCTCGGGGCCGGCGAAAAACTGTTTTTT.

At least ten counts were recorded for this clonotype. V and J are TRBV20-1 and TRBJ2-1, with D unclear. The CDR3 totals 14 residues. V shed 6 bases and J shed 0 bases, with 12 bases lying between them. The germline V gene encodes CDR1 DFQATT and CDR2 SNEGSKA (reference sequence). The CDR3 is CSAIPRSSYNEQFF. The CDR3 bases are TGCAGTGCGATTCCCCGCAGCTCCTACAATGAGCAGTTCTTC.

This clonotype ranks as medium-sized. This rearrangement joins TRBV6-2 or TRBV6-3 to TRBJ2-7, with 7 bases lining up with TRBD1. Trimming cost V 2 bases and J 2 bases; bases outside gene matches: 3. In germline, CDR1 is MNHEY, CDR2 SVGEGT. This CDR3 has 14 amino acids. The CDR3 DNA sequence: TGTGCCAGCAGTTACCGGACAGGTCCCTACGAGCAGTACTTC. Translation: CASSYRTGPYEQYF.

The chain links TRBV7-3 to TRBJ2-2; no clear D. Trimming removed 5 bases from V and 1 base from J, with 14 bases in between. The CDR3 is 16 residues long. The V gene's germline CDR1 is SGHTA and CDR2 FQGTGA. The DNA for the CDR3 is TGTGCCAGCAGCCTACTTAACCGGCAGAACACCGGGGAGCTGTTTTTT. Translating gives CASSLLNRQNTGELFF.

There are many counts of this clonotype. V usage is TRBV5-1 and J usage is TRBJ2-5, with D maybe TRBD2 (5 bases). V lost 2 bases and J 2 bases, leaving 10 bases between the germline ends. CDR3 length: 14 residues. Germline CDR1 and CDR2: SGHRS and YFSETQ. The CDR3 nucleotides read TGCGCCAGCAGCTTAGGAGGAACGCAAGAGACCCAGTACTTC. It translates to CASSLGGTQETQYF. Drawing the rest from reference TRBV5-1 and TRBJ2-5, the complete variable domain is KAGVTQTPRYLIKTRGQQVTLSCSPISGHRSVSWYQQTPGQGLQFLFEYFSETQRNKGNFPGRFSGRQFSNSRSEMNVSTLELGDSALYLCASSLGGTQETQYFGPGTRLLVL.

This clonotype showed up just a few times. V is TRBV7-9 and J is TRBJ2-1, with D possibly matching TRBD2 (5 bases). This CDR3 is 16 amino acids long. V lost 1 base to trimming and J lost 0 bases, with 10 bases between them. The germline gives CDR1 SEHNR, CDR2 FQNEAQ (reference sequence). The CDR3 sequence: CASSLGGAASYNEQFF. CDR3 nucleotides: TGTGCCAGCAGCTTAGGAGGAGCGGCCTCCTACAATGAGCAGTTCTTC.

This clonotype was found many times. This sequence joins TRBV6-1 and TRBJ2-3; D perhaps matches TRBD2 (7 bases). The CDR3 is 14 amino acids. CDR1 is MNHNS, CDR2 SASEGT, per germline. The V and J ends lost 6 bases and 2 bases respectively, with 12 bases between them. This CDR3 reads CASRRGGTTDTQYF. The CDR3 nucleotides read TGTGCCAGCAGGAGGGGGGGCACCACAGATACGCAGTATTTT.

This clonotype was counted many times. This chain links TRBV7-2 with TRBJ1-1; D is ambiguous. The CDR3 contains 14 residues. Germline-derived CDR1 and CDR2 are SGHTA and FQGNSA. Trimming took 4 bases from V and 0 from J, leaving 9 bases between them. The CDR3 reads CASSWQLMNTEAFF. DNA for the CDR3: TGTGCCAGCAGCTGGCAGCTCATGAACACTGAAGCTTTCTTT.

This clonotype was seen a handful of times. The CDR3 DNA is TGTGCCAGCAGCTTTCTAGGGGGCGACTATGGCTACACCTTC. Protein sequence: CASSFLGGDYGYTF. The gene calls are TRBV5-6 and TRBJ1-2, with TRBD1 matching over 7 bases. The CDR3 spans 14 residues. Per the germline V gene, CDR1 is SGHDT and CDR2 is YYEEEE. With V trimmed by 2 bases and J by 3 bases, 4 bases remained unmatched.

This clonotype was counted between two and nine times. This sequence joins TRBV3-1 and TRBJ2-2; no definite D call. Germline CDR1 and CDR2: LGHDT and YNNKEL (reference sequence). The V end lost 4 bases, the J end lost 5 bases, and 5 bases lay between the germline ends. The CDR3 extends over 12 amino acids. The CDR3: CASSLNTGELFF. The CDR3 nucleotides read TGTGCCAGCAGCCTAAATACCGGGGAGCTGTTTTTT.

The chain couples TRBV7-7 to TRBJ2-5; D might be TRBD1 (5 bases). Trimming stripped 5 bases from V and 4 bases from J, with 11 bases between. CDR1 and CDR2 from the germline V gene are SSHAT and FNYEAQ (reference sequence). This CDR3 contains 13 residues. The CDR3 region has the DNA TGTGCCAGCAGCCCGGACACGGGAGAGACCCAGTACTTC. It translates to CASSPDTGETQYF.

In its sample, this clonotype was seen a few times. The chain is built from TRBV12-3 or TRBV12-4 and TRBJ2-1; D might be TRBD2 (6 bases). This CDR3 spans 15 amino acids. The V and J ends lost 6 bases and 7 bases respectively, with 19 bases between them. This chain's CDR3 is CASSSPRESLNEQFF. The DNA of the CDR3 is TGTGCCAGCAGCTCTCCACGGGAGTCTTTGAATGAGCAGTTCTTC.

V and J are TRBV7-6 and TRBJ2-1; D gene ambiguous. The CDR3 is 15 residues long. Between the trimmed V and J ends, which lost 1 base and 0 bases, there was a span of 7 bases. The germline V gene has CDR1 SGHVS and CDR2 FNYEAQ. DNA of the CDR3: TGTGCCAGCAGCTTAGACCTAAGCTCCTACAATGAGCAGTTCTTC. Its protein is CASSLDLSSYNEQFF.